This entry lists 15 T cell receptor beta chains sequenced from one sample in a study of blood T cell repertoires in COVID-19. Libraries were prepared by immunoSEQ multiplex PCR; TCRdb keeps only in-frame clonotypes and omits some of them. The table has some 120,000 clones, less than 90% seen once. Material: peripheral blood. Receptors originate from an older man with acute or convalescent COVID-19.

The genes are TRBV27 and TRBJ2-7; tentative D call: TRBD2 (6 bases). V was clipped by 2 bases and J by 1 base, with 12 bases between them. Per the germline V gene, CDR1 is MNHEY and CDR2 is SMNVEV (reference sequence). This CDR3 spans 15 amino acids. The chain's CDR3 is CASSLMASASYEQYF. For the CDR3, the DNA is TGTGCCAGCAGTTTAATGGCTAGCGCATCCTACGAGCAGTACTTC.

The rearrangement links TRBV28 to TRBJ1-6; 7 nucleotides agree with TRBD1. The V and J ends lost 5 bases and 9 bases, in that order; junction bases with no gene match: 16. There are 17 residues in the CDR3. The germline gives CDR1 MDHEN, CDR2 SYDVKM. The CDR3 coding sequence is TGTGCCAGCAGTCCGATTTTCAGGGTATCAGGGGGTTCACCCCTCCACTTT. This sequence encodes CASSPIFRVSGGSPLHF.

The chain joins TRBV5-1 to TRBJ2-7; possible D gene TRBD2, 6 bases. CDR3 size: 13 residues. Trimming stripped 4 bases from V and 3 bases from J, with 11 bases between. CDR1 is SGHRS, CDR2 YFSETQ, per germline. CDR3 nucleotides: TGCGCCAGCAGCCTGGCCGGGAGCTACGAGCAGTACTTC. Amino acid sequence: CASSLAGSYEQYF.

The chain links TRBV6-5 to TRBJ2-7; D call uncertain. Germline CDR1 MNHEY, CDR2 SVGAGI. The ends were cut back, 5 bases at V and 0 bases at J, with 11 bases in the middle. This CDR3 has 14 amino acids. The chain's CDR3 is CASSPRRFSYEQYF. As DNA, the CDR3 is TGTGCCAGCAGTCCAAGGCGGTTCTCCTACGAGCAGTACTTC.

The rearrangement joins TRBV11-1 to TRBJ2-5; possible D gene TRBD2, 6 bases. Per germline, CDR1 SGHAT and CDR2 FQDESV (reference sequence). Deletions cut 7 bases from V and 2 bases from J, with 14 bases between. The CDR3 covers 14 residues. This chain's CDR3 is CASNSGREQETQYF. The CDR3, as DNA: TGTGCCAGCAACTCGGGGCGGGAACAAGAGACCCAGTACTTC.

This clone occurred a few times. DNA of the CDR3: TGTGCCAGCAGTTTGGTGGCGAACACTGAAGCTTTCTTT. Protein product: CASSLVANTEAFF. V gene TRBV12-3 or TRBV12-4 combines with J gene TRBJ1-1, with unresolved D. Trimming removed 3 bases from V and 1 base from J, with 6 bases in between. CDR3 length equals 13 residues.

This chain joins TRBV6-5 and TRBJ2-1; TRBD1 agrees at 9 bases. This CDR3 has 14 amino acids. Losses at the gene ends were 7 bases for V and 7 bases for J; bases not matched to a gene: 8. The germline V gene encodes CDR1 MNHEY and CDR2 SVGAGI. The CDR3 DNA reads as TGTGCCAGCATTCGAACACAGGGGGCGAATGAGCAGTTCTTC. It specifies CASIRTQGANEQFF.

Regarding this clone: The same CDR3 arises from other DNA sequences in this sample as well. The CDR3 here is CASSVSGGSYNEQFF. For the CDR3, the DNA is TGTGCCAGCAGTGTTAGCGGGGGGTCCTACAATGAGCAGTTCTTC. V is TRBV2 and J is TRBJ2-1; TRBD2 agrees at 10 bases. CDR3 length: 15 amino acids. Trimming at V came to 4 bases and at J to 1 base, leaving 1 base not matched to a gene. The germline CDR1 and CDR2 sequences are SNHLY and FYNNEI.

J is TRBJ1-1 and V is TRBV11-3; D not resolved. V shed 4 bases and J shed 0 bases, with 6 bases lying between them. Germline V gene data show CDR1 as SGHNT and CDR2 as YENEEA. The CDR3 length is 13 residues. The CDR3 nucleotides read TGTGCCAGCAGCTCGGGGTTGAACACTGAAGCTTTCTTT. Protein: CASSSGLNTEAFF.

This chain uses TRBV4-1 with TRBJ1-5, with 10 bases identical to TRBD1. The CDR3 totals 15 residues. V trimming: 5 bases; J trimming: 5 bases; junction bases outside the gene matches: 6. The germline gives CDR1 MGHRA, CDR2 YSYEKL. This chain's CDR3 is CASSGQGERDQPQHF. In nucleotides, the CDR3 is TGCGCCAGCAGCGGACAGGGGGAAAGGGATCAGCCCCAGCATTTT.

The CDR3 region is CAWRPLAVSYNEQFF. The CDR3 DNA is TGTGCCTGGAGGCCTCTAGCGGTTTCCTACAATGAGCAGTTCTTC. The chain couples TRBV30 to TRBJ2-1; 7 nucleotides match TRBD2. This CDR3 is 15 amino acids long. With 3 bases clipped from V and 1 base from J, the junction kept 6 bases outside the gene matches. Germline V CDR1 and CDR2: GTSNPN, SVGIG (reference sequence).

V is TRBV15 and J is TRBJ2-1; D remains ambiguous. Germline CDR1 reads LNHNV; CDR2 reads YYDKDF (reference sequence). The CDR3 contains 16 residues. Trimming took 3 bases from V and 5 from J, leaving 17 bases between them. The CDR3 region is CATSRGRMVGDNEQFF. CDR3 in DNA: TGTGCCACCAGCAGGGGCCGCATGGTGGGCGACAATGAGCAGTTCTTC.

This clone was counted ten times or more. This rearrangement joins TRBV4-1 to TRBJ1-5; 7 bases are shared with TRBD1. The CDR3 consists of 17 residues. J lost 7 bases, V lost 0 bases, and 12 bases had no gene match. Germline V gene data show CDR1 as MGHRA and CDR2 as YSYEKL. The CDR3, as DNA: TGCGCCAGCAGCCAAGATCCCCCGACAGGGCGTGGACAGCCCCAGCATTTT. As protein: CASSQDPPTGRGQPQHF.

This chain links TRBV2 with TRBJ2-1, with 7 nucleotides matching TRBD2. Trimming removed 6 bases from V and 8 bases from J; junction bases left unmatched: 7. The germline V gene encodes CDR1 SNHLY and CDR2 FYNNEI. CDR3 length: 13 residues. CDR3 in amino acids: CASSGDYVHEQFF. The CDR3 DNA is TGTGCCAGCAGCGGGGACTACGTCCATGAGCAGTTCTTC. The whole variable domain, remainder taken from reference TRBV2 and TRBJ2-1, is EPEVTQTPSHQVTQMGQEVILRCVPISNHLYFYWYRQILGQKVEFLVSFYNNEISEKSEIFDDQFSVERPDGSNFTLKIRSTKLEDSAMYFCASSGDYVHEQFFGPGTRLTVL.

The chain uses TRBV2 and TRBJ2-7; TRBD1 might be the D (6 bases). V shed 2 bases and J shed 2 bases, with 10 bases lying between them. This CDR3 comprises 14 residues. Germline V gene lookup returns CDR1 SNHLY and CDR2 FYNNEI. The CDR3 DNA follows: TGTGCCAGCAGTGAAAACAGGGACGCCTACGAGCAGTACTTC. This sequence encodes CASSENRDAYEQYF.